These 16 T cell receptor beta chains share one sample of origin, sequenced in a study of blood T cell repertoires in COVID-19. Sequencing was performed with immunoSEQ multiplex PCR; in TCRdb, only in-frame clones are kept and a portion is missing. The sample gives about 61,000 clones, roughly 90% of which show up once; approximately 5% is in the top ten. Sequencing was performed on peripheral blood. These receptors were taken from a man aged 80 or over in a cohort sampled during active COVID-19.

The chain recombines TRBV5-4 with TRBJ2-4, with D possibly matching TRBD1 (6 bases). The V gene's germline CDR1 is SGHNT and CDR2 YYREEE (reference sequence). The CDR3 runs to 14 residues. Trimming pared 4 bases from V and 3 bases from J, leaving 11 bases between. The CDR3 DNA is TGTGCCAGCAGCACGGACAGCCTCAAAAACATTCAGTACTTC. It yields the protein CASSTDSLKNIQYF.

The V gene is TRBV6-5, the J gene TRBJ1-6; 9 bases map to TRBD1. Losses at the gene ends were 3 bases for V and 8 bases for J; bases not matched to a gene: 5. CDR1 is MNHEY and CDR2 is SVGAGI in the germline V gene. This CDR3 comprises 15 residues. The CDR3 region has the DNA TGTGCCAGCAGTTATTCCGGGACAGGGTATTCACCCCTCCACTTT. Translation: CASSYSGTGYSPLHF.

CDR3 region: CSVRHPDRNSPLHF. The CDR3 DNA sequence: TGCAGCGTGCGACACCCCGACAGAAATTCACCCCTCCACTTT. The V call is TRBV29-1, the J call TRBJ1-6; tentatively, D is TRBD1 (5 bases). The CDR3 extends over 14 amino acids. The germline gives CDR1 SQVTM, CDR2 ANQGSEA. V shed 6 bases and J shed 7 bases, with 16 bases lying between them. Full variable domain (outside the CDR3, taken from reference TRBV29-1 and TRBJ1-6): SAVISQKPSRDICQRGTSLTIQCQVDSQVTMMFWYRQQPGQSLTLIATANQGSEATYESGFVIDKFPISRPNLTFSTLTVSNMSPEDSSIYLCSVRHPDRNSPLHFGNGTRLTVT.

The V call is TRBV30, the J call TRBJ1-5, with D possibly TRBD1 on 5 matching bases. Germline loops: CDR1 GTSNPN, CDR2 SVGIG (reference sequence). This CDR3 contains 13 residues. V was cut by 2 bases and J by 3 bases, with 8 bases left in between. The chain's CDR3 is CAWSTRVNQPQHF. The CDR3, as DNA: TGTGCCTGGAGTACCAGGGTCAATCAGCCCCAGCATTTT.

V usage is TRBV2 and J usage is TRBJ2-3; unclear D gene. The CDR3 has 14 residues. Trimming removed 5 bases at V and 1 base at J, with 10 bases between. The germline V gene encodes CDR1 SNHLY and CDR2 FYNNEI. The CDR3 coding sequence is TGTGCCAGCAGTAGAGAGGCGCGCACAGATACGCAGTATTTT. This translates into CASSREARTDTQYF.

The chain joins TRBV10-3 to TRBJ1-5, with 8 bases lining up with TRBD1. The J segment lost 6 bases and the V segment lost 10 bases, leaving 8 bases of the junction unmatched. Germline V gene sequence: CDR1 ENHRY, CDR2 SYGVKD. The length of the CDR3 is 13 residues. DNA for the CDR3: TGTGCCACCGAGGACAGGGAAGGTCAGCCCCAGCATTTT. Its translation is CATEDREGQPQHF.

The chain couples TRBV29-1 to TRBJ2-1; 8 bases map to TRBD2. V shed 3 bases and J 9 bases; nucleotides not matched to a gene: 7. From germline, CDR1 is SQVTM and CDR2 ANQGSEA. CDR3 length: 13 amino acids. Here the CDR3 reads CSVERTSTAEQFF. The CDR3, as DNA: TGCAGCGTTGAGCGGACTAGCACCGCTGAGCAGTTCTTC.

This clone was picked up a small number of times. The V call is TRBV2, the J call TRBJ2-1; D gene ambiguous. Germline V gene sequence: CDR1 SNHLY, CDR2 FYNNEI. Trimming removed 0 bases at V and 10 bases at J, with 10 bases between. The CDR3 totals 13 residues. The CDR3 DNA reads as TGTGCCAGCAGTGAAGCTCAAGAGCTAGAGCAGTTCTTC. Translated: CASSEAQELEQFF.

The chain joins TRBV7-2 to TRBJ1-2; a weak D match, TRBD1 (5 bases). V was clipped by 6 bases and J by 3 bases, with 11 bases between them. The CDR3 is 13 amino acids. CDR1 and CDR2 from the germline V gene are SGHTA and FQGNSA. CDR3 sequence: CASRPTGDYGYTF. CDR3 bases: TGTGCCAGCAGACCAACAGGAGACTATGGCTACACCTTC.

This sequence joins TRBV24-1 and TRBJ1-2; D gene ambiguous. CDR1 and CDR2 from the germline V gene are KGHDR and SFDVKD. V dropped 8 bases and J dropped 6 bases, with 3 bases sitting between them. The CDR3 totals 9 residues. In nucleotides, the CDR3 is TGTGCCACCAACAATGGCTACACCTTC. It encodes CATNNGYTF.

The CDR3 loop reads CATSDGTSGNPYEQYF. The CDR3 DNA reads as TGTGCCACCAGTGATGGGACTAGCGGGAACCCGTACGAGCAGTACTTC. The chain couples TRBV24-1 to TRBJ2-7, with TRBD2 matching over 13 bases. Unmatched junction bases numbered 5, after V lost 3 bases and J lost 4 bases. The germline V gene encodes CDR1 KGHDR and CDR2 SFDVKD. The CDR3 contains 16 residues.

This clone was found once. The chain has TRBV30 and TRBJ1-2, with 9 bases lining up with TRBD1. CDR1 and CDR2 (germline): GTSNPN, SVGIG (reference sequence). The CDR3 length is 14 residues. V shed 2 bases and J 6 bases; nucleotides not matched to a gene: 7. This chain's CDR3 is CAWSWGQGRNGYTF. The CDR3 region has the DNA TGTGCCTGGAGTTGGGGACAGGGACGGAATGGCTACACCTTC.

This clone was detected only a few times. CDR3 sequence (DNA): TGTGCCAGCAGGAGGGGACAGGGGGCCTCCTACGAGCAGTACTTC. The encoded protein is CASRRGQGASYEQYF. The rearrangement uses TRBV6-5 and TRBJ2-7; TRBD1 agrees at 12 bases. CDR1 and CDR2 (germline): MNHEY, SVGAGI. The CDR3 consists of 15 residues. With V trimmed by 6 bases and J by 0 bases, 3 bases remained unmatched.

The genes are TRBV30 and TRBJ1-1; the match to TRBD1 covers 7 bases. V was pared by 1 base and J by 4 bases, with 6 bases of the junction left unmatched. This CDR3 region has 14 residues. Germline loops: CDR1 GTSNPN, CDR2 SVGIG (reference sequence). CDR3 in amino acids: CAWSDTGTVTEAFF. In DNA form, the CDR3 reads TGTGCCTGGAGTGACACCGGGACAGTCACTGAAGCTTTCTTT. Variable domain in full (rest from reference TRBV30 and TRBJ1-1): SQTIHQWPATLVQPVGSPLSLECTVEGTSNPNLYWYRQAAGRGLQLLFYSVGIGQISSEVPQNLSASRPQDRQFILSSKKLLLSDSGFYLCAWSDTGTVTEAFFGQGTRLTVV.

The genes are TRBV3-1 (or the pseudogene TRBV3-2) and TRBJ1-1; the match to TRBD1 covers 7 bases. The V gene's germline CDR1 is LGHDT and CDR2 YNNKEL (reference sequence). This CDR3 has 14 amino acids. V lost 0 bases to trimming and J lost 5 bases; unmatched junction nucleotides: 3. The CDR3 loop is CASSQDIRGTEAFF. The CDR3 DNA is TGTGCCAGCAGCCAAGATATCAGGGGGACTGAAGCTTTCTTT.

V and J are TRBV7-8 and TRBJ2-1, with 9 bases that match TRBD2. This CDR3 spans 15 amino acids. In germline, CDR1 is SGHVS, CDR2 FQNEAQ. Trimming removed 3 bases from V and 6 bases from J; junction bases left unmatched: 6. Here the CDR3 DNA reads TGTGCCAGCAGCTTCTCGGGACTAGCCATCAATGAGCAGTTCTTC. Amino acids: CASSFSGLAINEQFF.